One sample yielded the 26 T cell receptor beta chains listed below, sequenced in a study of T cell repertoires in cytomegalovirus infection. TCRdb ran MiXCR on the reads and lists one entry per CDR3 protein. The sample has approximately 1,000,000 distinct CDR3 sequences; about 33% are singletons. Their specific antigens are unknown. Sequenced material: cultured CD8+ T cells from PBMCs, taken from culture after CMV antigen stimulation. These receptors all stem from a human donor in good health (CMV status not recorded). Some clones in this sample may be carry-over from other donors' samples.

The chain joins TRBV20-1 to TRBJ2-1; D tentatively reads TRBD1 or TRBD2 (5 bases each). In germline, CDR1 is DFQATT, CDR2 SNEGSKA (reference sequence). V was clipped by 3 bases and J by 4 bases, with 19 bases between them. CDR3 length equals 16 residues. CDR3 bases: TGCAGTGCTAGGGACACGGGGCCATCAGGGTACAATGAGCAGTTCTTC. As protein: CSARDTGPSGYNEQFF.

This clonotype was observed a handful of times. The chain links TRBV7-9 to TRBJ1-5, with D unresolved. Trimming shortened V by 5 bases and J by 3 bases, and 17 bases separated the two germline ends. The CDR3 sequence is 16 residues long. Germline CDR1 and CDR2: SEHNR and FQNEAQ (reference sequence). Written as DNA, the CDR3 is TGTGCCAGCAGCCCCGGTCAGACTGACGCCAATCAGCCCCAGCATTTT. It is translated as CASSPGQTDANQPQHF.

In DNA form, the CDR3 reads TGTGCCAGCAGCTTGTCCGCAGGCCACTACGAGCAGTACGTC. Residues: CASSLSAGHYEQYV. The chain uses TRBV5-4 and TRBJ2-7; D unclear. Per germline, CDR1 SGHNT and CDR2 YYREEE (reference sequence). The CDR3 consists of 14 residues. The V end lost 1 base, the J end lost 3 bases, and 11 bases lay between the germline ends.

This clonotype has at least ten counts. As DNA, the CDR3 is TGTGCCAGCAGCTTAGCGGGGGTTTACTCCTACGAGCAGTACTTC. Its protein is CASSLAGVYSYEQYF. This chain joins TRBV7-2 and TRBJ2-7; either TRBD1 or TRBD2 may fit D (5 bases each). Trimming removed 0 bases from V and 0 bases from J, with 9 bases in between. The CDR3 loop spans 15 amino acids. Germline CDR1 is SGHTA and CDR2 is FQGNSA.

Only a few counts were recorded for this clonotype. The chain links TRBV20-1 to TRBJ1-6, with D perhaps TRBD1 (5 bases). The V and J ends lost 3 bases and 7 bases respectively, with 13 bases between them. CDR1 and CDR2 (germline): DFQATT, SNEGSKA (reference sequence). The CDR3 length is 14 residues. CDR3 sequence: CSARGRGVNSPLHF. The CDR3 DNA reads TGCAGTGCTAGGGGACGGGGGGTGAATTCACCCCTCCACTTT.

This chain connects TRBV4-1 to TRBJ2-2; the D gene is possibly TRBD2 (6 bases). The CDR3 is 16 amino acids. CDR1 and CDR2 (germline): MGHRA, YSYEKL. V was clipped by 0 bases and J by 7 bases, with 15 bases between them. This CDR3 reads CASSQEGGVGSGELFF. For the CDR3, the DNA is TGCGCCAGCAGCCAAGAGGGCGGGGTGGGGAGCGGGGAGCTGTTTTTT.

This clonotype appeared many times. The V and J genes are TRBV7-8 and TRBJ2-5; D perhaps matches TRBD2 (6 bases). With 5 bases removed from V and 5 bases from J, the gap between germline ends came to 21 bases. This CDR3 is built from 16 residues. The V gene's germline CDR1 is SGHVS and CDR2 FQNEAQ. The DNA for the CDR3 is TGTGCCAGCAGCCCAGGCACGGGGGAAGCGAGGGAGACCCAGTACTTC. Amino acid sequence: CASSPGTGEARETQYF.

This clonotype was picked up one time. This sequence joins TRBV28 and TRBJ1-1; D gene unclear. The CDR3 contains 14 residues. Germline CDR1 reads MDHEN; CDR2 reads SYDVKM. The germline V and J ends were trimmed by 2 bases and 0 bases, with 7 bases remaining between them. The CDR3: CASSLNTLNTEAFF. DNA for the CDR3: TGTGCCAGCAGTTTAAACACCTTGAACACTGAAGCTTTCTTT.

V gene TRBV12-3 or TRBV12-4 combines with J gene TRBJ1-2; 9 bases align to TRBD1. The CDR3 spans 15 residues. V lost 1 base and J lost 4; bases outside the gene matches: 4. CDR3 sequence (DNA): TGTGCCAGCAGTTTAGGGGACAGGGATGCCTATGGCTACACCTTC. Its translation is CASSLGDRDAYGYTF.

Remarks on this clonotype: A much larger clone lies a single base off, so this may be a read error. The chain recombines TRBV27 with TRBJ2-1; D gene unclear. V was clipped by 6 bases and J by 6 bases, with 12 bases between them. The germline CDR1 and CDR2 sequences are MNHEY and SMNVEV (reference sequence). The CDR3 is made up of 13 amino acids. The CDR3 sequence is CASSLGMINEQFF. The CDR3 DNA reads as TGTGCCAGCAGCTTAGGGATGATCAATGAGCAGTTCTTC.

The table lists this clonotype with a few counts. The chain links TRBV12-3 or TRBV12-4 to TRBJ1-3; 9 bases fit TRBD1. Trimming removed 7 bases from V and 2 bases from J; junction bases left unmatched: 9. CDR3 length equals 16 residues. CDR3 in amino acids: CASKITRTGAGNTIYF. The CDR3, as DNA: TGTGCCAGCAAAATAACCCGGACAGGGGCTGGAAACACCATATATTTT.

This clonotype showed up many times. The chain has TRBV7-3 and TRBJ2-3; D remains ambiguous. The CDR3 has 15 residues. V lost 2 bases to trimming and J lost 4 bases, with 13 bases between them. From germline, CDR1 is SGHTA and CDR2 FQGTGA. CDR3 DNA sequence: TGTGCCAGCAGCTTAGTCGGTGGGTACGCAGATACGCAGTATTTT. Amino acids: CASSLVGGYADTQYF. The variable domain in full, with the rest retrieved from reference TRBV7-3 and TRBJ2-3, is GAGVSQTPSNKVTEKGKYVELRCDPISGHTALYWYRQSLGQGPEFLIYFQGTGAADDSGLPNDRFFAVRPEGSVSTLKIQRTERGDSAVYLCASSLVGGYADTQYFGPGTRLTVL.

This clonotype was seen a handful of times. This chain connects TRBV4-1 to TRBJ2-3, with a weak D call TRBD1 (5 bases). Trimming took off 3 bases at V and 6 bases at J, with 16 bases between the two ends. From germline, CDR1 is MGHRA and CDR2 YSYEKL. The CDR3 has 15 amino acids. CDR3 sequence: CASSHYLNSGDTQYF. The CDR3, as DNA: TGCGCCAGCAGCCACTACCTAAATTCAGGGGATACGCAGTATTTT.

This clonotype was seen at least ten times. The chain employs TRBV7-2 and TRBJ2-5, with D possibly matching TRBD1 (6 bases). CDR3 length: 15 amino acids. The V gene's germline CDR1 is SGHTA and CDR2 FQGNSA. Trimming cost V 4 bases and J 2 bases, with 14 bases left between them. Written as DNA, the CDR3 is TGTGCCAGCAGCTGGGCAGGGGCCTCTCAAGAGACCCAGTACTTC. Protein: CASSWAGASQETQYF.

This clonotype occurred a few times. This chain links TRBV9 with TRBJ2-5; D unresolved. Trimming removed 5 bases from V and 4 bases from J, with 15 bases in between. CDR3 length: 14 residues. Germline CDR1 and CDR2: SGDLS and YYNGEE. In DNA form, the CDR3 reads TGTGCCAGCAGTGTTTGGGGTGGAACAGAGACCCAGTACTTC. This codes for CASSVWGGTETQYF. Drawing the rest from reference TRBV9 and TRBJ2-5, the complete variable domain is DSGVTQTPKHLITATGQRVTLRCSPRSGDLSVYWYQQSLDQGLQFLIQYYNGEERAKGNILERFSAQQFPDLHSELNLSSLELGDSALYFCASSVWGGTETQYFGPGTRLLVL.

The chain combines TRBV20-1 with TRBJ2-1; TRBD1 agrees at 7 bases. The V and J ends lost 8 bases and 1 base, in that order; junction bases with no gene match: 5. Germline V gene sequence: CDR1 DFQATT, CDR2 SNEGSKA (reference sequence). CDR3 length equals 13 residues. CDR3 protein: CSPRDRSYNEQFF. CDR3 DNA sequence: TGCAGTCCCCGGGACAGATCCTACAATGAGCAGTTCTTC.

The V gene is TRBV7-9, the J gene TRBJ1-2; D call uncertain. Trimming removed 0 bases from V and 3 bases from J, with 8 bases in between. Per the germline V gene, CDR1 is SEHNR and CDR2 is FQNEAQ (reference sequence). This CDR3 is 14 amino acids long. For the CDR3, the DNA is TGTGCCAGCAGCTTAGCGGCCACTCACTATGGCTACACCTTC. Translating it yields CASSLAATHYGYTF.

In its sample, this clonotype was seen a few times. V gene TRBV6-1 combines with J gene TRBJ1-1, with 9 bases aligning to TRBD1. This CDR3 is built from 14 residues. The junction had 3 bases not matched to a gene; V was cut back by 3 bases and J by 4 bases. The germline V gene has CDR1 MNHNS and CDR2 SASEGT. The CDR3 protein is CASSDWTGVTEAFF. DNA of the CDR3: TGTGCCAGCAGTGACTGGACAGGGGTCACTGAAGCTTTCTTT.

The rearrangement uses TRBV11-2 and TRBJ2-1, with D unresolved. The germline V gene encodes CDR1 SGHAT and CDR2 FQNNGV. Trimming took 3 bases from V and 4 from J, leaving 7 bases between them. The CDR3 loop spans 13 amino acids. CDR3 sequence: CASSFLRYNEQFF. DNA of the CDR3: TGTGCCAGCAGCTTCCTCAGATACAATGAGCAGTTCTTC.

This chain connects TRBV6-2 or TRBV6-3 to TRBJ2-5; D is ambiguous. The CDR3 has 13 amino acids. V lost 7 bases to trimming and J lost 3 bases, with 12 bases between them. The germline V gene has CDR1 MNHEY and CDR2 SVGEGT. This CDR3 reads CASNPKRKETQYF. In nucleotides, the CDR3 is TGTGCCAGCAACCCAAAACGGAAAGAGACCCAGTACTTC.

This clonotype was counted only a few times. This rearrangement joins TRBV6-1 to TRBJ2-7; 12 positions match TRBD2. Germline-derived CDR1 and CDR2 are MNHNS and SASEGT. V trimming: 8 bases; J trimming: 4 bases; junction bases outside the gene matches: 6. CDR3 length: 14 residues. The CDR3 bases are TGTGCCAGCGGTCTAGCGGGGGGGAGTTACGAGCAGTACGTC. Translated: CASGLAGGSYEQYV.

The chain combines TRBV20-1 with TRBJ2-4; D not certain. CDR1 and CDR2 (germline): DFQATT, SNEGSKA (reference sequence). Trimming pared 4 bases from V and 1 base from J, leaving 8 bases between. CDR3 length: 13 amino acids. CDR3 sequence: CSANDGAKNIQYF. The CDR3 DNA reads TGCAGTGCTAACGACGGCGCCAAAAACATTCAGTACTTC.

The chain recombines TRBV14 with TRBJ1-2; D not certain. The V gene lost 3 bases and the J gene lost 2 bases, with 10 bases spanning the gap. The CDR3 is 14 amino acids. Germline values: CDR1 SGHDN, CDR2 FVKESK. The CDR3 here is CASSHMGSNYGYTF. The CDR3 nucleotides are TGTGCCAGCAGCCACATGGGTAGCAACTATGGCTACACCTTC.

V gene TRBV6-5 combines with J gene TRBJ2-7, with D perhaps given as TRBD1 or TRBD2 (5 bases each). The V end lost 2 bases, the J end lost 0 bases, and 8 bases lay between the germline ends. From germline, CDR1 is MNHEY and CDR2 SVGAGI. This CDR3 is built from 14 residues. The CDR3 nucleotides are TGTGCCAGCAGTTACATGGGGGTCTCCTACGAGCAGTACTTC. This encodes CASSYMGVSYEQYF.

This clonotype came up many times. V and J are TRBV7-2 and TRBJ2-5; tentatively, D is TRBD2 (6 bases). This CDR3 contains 15 residues. CDR1 SGHTA and CDR2 FQGNSA come from the germline V gene. V was clipped by 4 bases and J by 5 bases, with 17 bases between them. CDR3 bases: TGTGCCAGCAGCTCCGAATTAGTACGGGGGGAGACCCAGTACTTC. Its translation is CASSSELVRGETQYF.

The chain employs TRBV29-1 and TRBJ2-1; 11 bases line up with TRBD2. The CDR3 covers 13 residues. The germline CDR1 and CDR2 sequences are SQVTM and ANQGSEA. V shed 3 bases, J shed 5 bases, and the junction held 0 bases outside the gene matches. CDR3 bases: TGCAGCGTTGATAGCGGGGGGGACAATGAGCAGTTCTTC. It codes for CSVDSGGDNEQFF.